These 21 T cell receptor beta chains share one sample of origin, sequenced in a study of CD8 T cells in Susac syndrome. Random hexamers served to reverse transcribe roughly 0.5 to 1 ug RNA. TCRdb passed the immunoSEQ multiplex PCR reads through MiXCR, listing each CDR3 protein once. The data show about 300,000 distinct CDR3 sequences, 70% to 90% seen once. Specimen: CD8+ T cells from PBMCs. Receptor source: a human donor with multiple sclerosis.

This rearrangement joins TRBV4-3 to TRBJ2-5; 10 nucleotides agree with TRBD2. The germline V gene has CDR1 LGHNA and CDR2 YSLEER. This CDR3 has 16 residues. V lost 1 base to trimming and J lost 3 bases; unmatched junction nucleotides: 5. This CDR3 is CASSQGFGTSEETQYF. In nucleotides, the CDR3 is TGCGCCAGCAGCCAAGGGTTCGGGACTAGCGAAGAGACCCAGTACTTC.

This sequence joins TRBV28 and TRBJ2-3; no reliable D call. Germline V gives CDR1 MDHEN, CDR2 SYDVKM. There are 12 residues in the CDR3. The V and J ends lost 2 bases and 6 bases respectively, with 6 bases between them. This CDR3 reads CASSLRRDTQYF. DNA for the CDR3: TGTGCCAGCAGTTTACGCAGGGATACGCAGTATTTT.

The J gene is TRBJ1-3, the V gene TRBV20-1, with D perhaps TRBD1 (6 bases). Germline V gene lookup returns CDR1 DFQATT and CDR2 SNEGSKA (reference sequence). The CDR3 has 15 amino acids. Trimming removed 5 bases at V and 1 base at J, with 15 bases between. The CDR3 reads CSARPTGYSGNTIYF. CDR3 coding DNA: TGCAGTGCTCGTCCTACAGGGTATTCTGGAAACACCATATATTTT.

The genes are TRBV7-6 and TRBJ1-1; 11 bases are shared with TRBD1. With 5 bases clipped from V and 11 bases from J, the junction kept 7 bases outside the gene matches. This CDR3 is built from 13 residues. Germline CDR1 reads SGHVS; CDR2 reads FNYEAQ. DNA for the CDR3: TGTGCCAGCAGCCTTGGGACAGGGGGGGATGCTTTCTTT. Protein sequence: CASSLGTGGDAFF.

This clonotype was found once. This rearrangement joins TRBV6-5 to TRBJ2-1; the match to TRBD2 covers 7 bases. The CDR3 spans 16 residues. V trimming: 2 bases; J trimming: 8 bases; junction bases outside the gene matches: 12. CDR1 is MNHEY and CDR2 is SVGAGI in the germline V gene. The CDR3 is CASSYSGAVGAHEQFF. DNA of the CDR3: TGTGCCAGCAGTTACAGCGGGGCGGTAGGAGCCCATGAGCAGTTCTTC.

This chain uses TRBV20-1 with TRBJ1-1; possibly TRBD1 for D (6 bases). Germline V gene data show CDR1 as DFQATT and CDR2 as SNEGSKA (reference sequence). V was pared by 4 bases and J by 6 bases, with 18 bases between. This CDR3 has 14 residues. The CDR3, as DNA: TGCAGTGCTAACGACTACAGGGTAAGAGCTGAAGCTTTCTTT. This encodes CSANDYRVRAEAFF.

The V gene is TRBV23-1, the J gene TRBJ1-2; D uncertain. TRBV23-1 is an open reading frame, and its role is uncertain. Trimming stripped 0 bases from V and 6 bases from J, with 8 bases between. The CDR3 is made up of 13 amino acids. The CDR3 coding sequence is TGCGCCAGCAGTCAATCTGAGGGAAATGGCTACACCTTC. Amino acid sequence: CASSQSEGNGYTF.

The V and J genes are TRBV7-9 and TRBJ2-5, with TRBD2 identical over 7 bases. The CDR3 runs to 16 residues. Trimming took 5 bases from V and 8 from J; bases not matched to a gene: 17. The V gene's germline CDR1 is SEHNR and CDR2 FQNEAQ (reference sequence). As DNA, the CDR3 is TGTGCCAGCAGCCATCCCCCCGAGGCGGGAGCTCGAACCCAGTACTTC. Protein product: CASSHPPEAGARTQYF.

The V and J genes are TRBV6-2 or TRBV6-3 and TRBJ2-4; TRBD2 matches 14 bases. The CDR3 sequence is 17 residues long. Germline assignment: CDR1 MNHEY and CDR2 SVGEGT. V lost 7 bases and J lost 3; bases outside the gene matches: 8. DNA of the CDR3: TGTGCCAGCACAGACTGGGGACTAGCGGGAGTCAAAAACATTCAGTACTTC. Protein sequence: CASTDWGLAGVKNIQYF.

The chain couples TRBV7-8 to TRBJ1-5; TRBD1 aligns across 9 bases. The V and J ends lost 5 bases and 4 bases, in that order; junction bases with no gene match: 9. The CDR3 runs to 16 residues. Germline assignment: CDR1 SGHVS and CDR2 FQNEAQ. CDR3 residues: CASSPDRGNRNQPQHF. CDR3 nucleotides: TGTGCCAGCAGCCCCGACAGGGGGAATCGTAATCAGCCCCAGCATTTT.

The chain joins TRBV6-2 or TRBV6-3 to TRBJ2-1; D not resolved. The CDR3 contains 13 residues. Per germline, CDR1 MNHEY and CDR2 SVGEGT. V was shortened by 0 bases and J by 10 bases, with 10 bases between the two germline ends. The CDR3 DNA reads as TGTGCCAGCAGTTACTCGTTAGTATGGGAGCAGTTCTTC. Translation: CASSYSLVWEQFF.

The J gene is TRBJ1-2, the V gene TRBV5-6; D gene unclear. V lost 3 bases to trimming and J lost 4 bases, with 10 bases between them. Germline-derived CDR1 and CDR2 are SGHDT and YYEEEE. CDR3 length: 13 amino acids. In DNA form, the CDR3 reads TGTGCCAGCAGCTCTCAGGAGACCTATGGCTACACCTTC. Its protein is CASSSQETYGYTF.

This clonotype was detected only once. The CDR3 region has the DNA TGTGCCACCAGCAGAGGTCAAGCGGCCTCCTCTCTCGAGCAGTACTTC. Translated, it gives CATSRGQAASSLEQYF. V gene TRBV15 combines with J gene TRBJ2-7, with D perhaps matching TRBD2 (5 bases). The length of the CDR3 is 16 residues. Trimming cost V 1 base and J 6 bases, with 19 bases left between them. CDR1 LNHNV and CDR2 YYDKDF come from the germline V gene (reference sequence).

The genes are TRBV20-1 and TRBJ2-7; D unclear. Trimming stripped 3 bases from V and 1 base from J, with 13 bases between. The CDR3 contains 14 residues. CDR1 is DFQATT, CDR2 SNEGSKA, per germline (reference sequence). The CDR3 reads CSASFALLSYEQYF. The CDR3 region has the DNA TGCAGTGCTAGTTTCGCGCTGCTTTCCTACGAGCAGTACTTC.

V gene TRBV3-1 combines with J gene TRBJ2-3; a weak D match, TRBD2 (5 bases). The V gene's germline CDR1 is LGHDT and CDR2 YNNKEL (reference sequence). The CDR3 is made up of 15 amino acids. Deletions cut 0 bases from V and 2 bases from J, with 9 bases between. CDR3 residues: CASSQEIRDTDTQYF. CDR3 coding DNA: TGTGCCAGCAGCCAAGAGATCCGGGACACAGATACGCAGTATTTT.

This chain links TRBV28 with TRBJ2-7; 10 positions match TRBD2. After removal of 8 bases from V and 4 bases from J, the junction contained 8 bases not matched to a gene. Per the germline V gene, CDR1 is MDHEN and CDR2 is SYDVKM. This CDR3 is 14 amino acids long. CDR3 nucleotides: TGTGCCAGCCTGCAAGCGGGAGGGCCGTACGAGCAGTACTTC. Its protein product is CASLQAGGPYEQYF.

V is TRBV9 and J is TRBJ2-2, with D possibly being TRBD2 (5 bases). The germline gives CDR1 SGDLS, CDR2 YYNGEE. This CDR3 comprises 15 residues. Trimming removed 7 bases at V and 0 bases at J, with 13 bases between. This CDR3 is CASGAGVTNTGELFF. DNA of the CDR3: TGTGCCAGCGGTGCCGGGGTCACGAACACCGGGGAGCTGTTTTTT. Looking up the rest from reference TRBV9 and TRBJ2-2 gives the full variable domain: DSGVTQTPKHLITATGQRVTLRCSPRSGDLSVYWYQQSLDQGLQFLIQYYNGEERAKGNILERFSAQQFPDLHSELNLSSLELGDSALYFCASGAGVTNTGELFFGEGSRLTVL.

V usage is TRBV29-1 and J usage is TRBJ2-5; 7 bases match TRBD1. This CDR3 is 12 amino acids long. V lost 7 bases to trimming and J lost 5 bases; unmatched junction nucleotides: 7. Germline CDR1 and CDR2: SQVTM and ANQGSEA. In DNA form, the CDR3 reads TGCAGCGGGCTGGGACAGCGGGAGACCCAGTACTTC. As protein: CSGLGQRETQYF.

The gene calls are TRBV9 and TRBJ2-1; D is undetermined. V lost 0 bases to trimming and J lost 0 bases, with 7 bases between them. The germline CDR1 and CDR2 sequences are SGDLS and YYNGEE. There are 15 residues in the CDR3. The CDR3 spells CASSVERISYNEQFF. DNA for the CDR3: TGTGCCAGCAGCGTAGAACGGATCTCCTACAATGAGCAGTTCTTC.

The CDR3 sequence is CASSYTVSSYEQYF. The CDR3 region has the DNA TGTGCCAGCAGTTACACGGTCAGCTCCTACGAGCAGTACTTC. This chain links TRBV27 with TRBJ2-7, with D unresolved. The CDR3 is 14 amino acids. V lost 4 bases and J lost 0, with 10 bases in between. Germline CDR1 and CDR2: MNHEY and SMNVEV (reference sequence).

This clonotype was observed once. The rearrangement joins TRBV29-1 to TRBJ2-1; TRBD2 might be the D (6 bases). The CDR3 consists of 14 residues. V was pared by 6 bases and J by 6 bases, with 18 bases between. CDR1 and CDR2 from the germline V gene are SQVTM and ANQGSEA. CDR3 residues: CSVTGRLGANEQFF. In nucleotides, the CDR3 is TGCAGCGTAACGGGGAGGTTGGGCGCCAATGAGCAGTTCTTC.